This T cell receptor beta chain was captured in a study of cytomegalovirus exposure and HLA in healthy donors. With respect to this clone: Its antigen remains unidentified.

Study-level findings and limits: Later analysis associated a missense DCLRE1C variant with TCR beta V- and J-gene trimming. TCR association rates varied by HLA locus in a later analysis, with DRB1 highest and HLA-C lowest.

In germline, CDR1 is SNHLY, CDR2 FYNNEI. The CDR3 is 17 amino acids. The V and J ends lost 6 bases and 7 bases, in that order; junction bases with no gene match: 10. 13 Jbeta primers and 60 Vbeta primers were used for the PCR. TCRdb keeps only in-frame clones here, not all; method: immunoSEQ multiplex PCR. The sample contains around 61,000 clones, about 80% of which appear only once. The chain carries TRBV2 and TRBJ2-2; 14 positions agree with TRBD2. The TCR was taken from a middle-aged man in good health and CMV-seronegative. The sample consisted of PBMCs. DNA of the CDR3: TGTGCCAGCAGGGGGACTAGCGGGGGTCTAGCTAGCGGGGAGCTGTTTTTT. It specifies CASRGTSGGLASGELFF.